In this sample, the clone carrying this T cell receptor beta chain turned up many times. Its antigen is unknown. V shed 1 base and J shed 2 bases, with 14 bases lying between them. CDR3 length equals 16 residues. From germline, CDR1 is LGHNA and CDR2 YSLEER. This sample is drawn from a study of T cells in Graves' hyperthyroidism and ophthalmopathy. Findings and caveats of the study: Expanded thyroid clonotypes (above 0.001) were mostly also found in blood.

Amplification yielded TCR beta CDR3 regions, with RNA transcripts as the source. TCR CDR3 regions were first amplified by RT-PCR with HTBI primers. TCRdb reprocessed the multiplex PCR reads with MiXCR, giving one entry per CDR3 protein. The sample includes 350,000 or so distinct CDR3 sequences, approximately 18% of them seen just once. The rearrangement joins TRBV4-3 to TRBJ1-2; D might be TRBD1 (6 bases). The receptor was isolated from a woman aged 40 to 50 with Graves' ophthalmopathy. Sequencing was carried out using blood. CDR3 sequence reads: CASSQGYAGANYGYTF. CDR3 in DNA: TGCGCCAGCAGCCAAGGTTATGCGGGGGCAAACTATGGCTACACCTTC.